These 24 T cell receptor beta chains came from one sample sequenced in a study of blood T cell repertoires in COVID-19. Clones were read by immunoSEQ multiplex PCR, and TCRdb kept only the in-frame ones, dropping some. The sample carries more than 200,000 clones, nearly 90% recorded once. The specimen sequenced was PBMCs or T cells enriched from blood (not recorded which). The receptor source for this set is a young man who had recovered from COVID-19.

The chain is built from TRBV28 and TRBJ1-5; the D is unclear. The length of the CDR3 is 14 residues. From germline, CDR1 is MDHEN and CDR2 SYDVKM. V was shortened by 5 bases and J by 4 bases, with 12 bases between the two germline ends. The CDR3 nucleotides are TGTGCCAGCAGTCCCCTTATGCGGAATCAGCCCCAGCATTTT. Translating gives CASSPLMRNQPQHF.

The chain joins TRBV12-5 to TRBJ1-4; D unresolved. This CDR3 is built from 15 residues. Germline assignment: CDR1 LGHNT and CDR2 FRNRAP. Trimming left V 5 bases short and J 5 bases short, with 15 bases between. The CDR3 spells CASGPPRTRNEKLFF. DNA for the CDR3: TGTGCTAGTGGTCCCCCCCGGACTCGGAATGAAAAACTGTTTTTT.

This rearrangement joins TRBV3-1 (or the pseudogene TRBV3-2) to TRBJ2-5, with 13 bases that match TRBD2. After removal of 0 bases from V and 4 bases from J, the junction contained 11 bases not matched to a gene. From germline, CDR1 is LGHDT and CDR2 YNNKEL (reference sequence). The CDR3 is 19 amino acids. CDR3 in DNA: TGTGCCAGCAGCCAAGATTGGACTAGCGGGGGCCGAACCATAGAGACCCAGTACTTC. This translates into CASSQDWTSGGRTIETQYF.

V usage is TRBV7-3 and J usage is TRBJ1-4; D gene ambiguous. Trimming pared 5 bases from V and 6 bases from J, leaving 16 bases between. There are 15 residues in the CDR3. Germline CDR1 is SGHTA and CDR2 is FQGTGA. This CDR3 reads CASSRSGGSDEKLFF. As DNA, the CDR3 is TGTGCCAGCAGCCGTTCAGGAGGTTCAGATGAAAAACTGTTTTTT.

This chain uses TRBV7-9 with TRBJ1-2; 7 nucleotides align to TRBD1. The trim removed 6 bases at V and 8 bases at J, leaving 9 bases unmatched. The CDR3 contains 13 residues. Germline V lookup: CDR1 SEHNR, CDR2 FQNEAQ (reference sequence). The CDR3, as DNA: TGTGCCAGCAGGAAAGGGGGCGGGGACGGCTACACCTTC. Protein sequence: CASRKGGGDGYTF. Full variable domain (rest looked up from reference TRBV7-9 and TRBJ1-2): DTGVSQNPRHKITKRGQNVTFRCDPISEHNRLYWYRQTLGQGPEFLTYFQNEAQLEKSRLLSDRFSAERPKGSFSTLEIQRTEQGDSAMYLCASRKGGGDGYTFGSGTRLTVV.

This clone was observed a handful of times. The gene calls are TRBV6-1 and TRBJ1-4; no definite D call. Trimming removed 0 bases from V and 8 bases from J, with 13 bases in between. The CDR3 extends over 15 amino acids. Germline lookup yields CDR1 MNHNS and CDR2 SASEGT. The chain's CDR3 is CASSEAYGEDEKLFF. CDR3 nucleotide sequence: TGTGCCAGCAGTGAAGCATATGGGGAGGACGAAAAACTGTTTTTT.

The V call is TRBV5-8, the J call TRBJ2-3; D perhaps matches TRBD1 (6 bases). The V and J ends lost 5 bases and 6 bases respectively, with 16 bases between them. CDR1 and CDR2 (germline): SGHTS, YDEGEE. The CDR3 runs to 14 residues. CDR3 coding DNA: TGTGCCAGCAGTCGAGGCCAGGGGTCGGATACGCAGTATTTT. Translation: CASSRGQGSDTQYF.

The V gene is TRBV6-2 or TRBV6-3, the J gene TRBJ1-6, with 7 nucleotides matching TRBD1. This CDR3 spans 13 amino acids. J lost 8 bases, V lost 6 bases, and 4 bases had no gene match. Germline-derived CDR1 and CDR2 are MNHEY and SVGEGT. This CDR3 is CASSWTGYSPLHF. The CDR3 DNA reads TGTGCCAGCAGCTGGACAGGCTATTCACCCCTCCACTTT.

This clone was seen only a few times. CDR3 nucleotides: TGTGCCAGCAGCAATCCCGGGGAGCTGTTTTTT. Its translation: CASSNPGELFF. This sequence joins TRBV28 and TRBJ2-2; D is uncertain. Trimming stripped 6 bases from V and 6 bases from J, with 5 bases between. Germline lookup yields CDR1 MDHEN and CDR2 SYDVKM. The CDR3 consists of 11 residues.

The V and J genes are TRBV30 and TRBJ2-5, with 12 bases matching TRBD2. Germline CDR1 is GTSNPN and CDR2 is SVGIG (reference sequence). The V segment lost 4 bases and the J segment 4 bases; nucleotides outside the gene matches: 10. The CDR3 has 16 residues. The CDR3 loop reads CAWTSGGAPSRETQYF. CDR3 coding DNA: TGTGCCTGGACTAGCGGGGGGGCACCCTCCAGAGAGACCCAGTACTTC.

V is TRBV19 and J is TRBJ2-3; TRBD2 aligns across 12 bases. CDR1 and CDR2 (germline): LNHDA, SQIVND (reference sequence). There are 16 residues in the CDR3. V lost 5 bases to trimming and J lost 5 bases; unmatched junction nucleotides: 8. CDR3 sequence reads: CASSGLAGGVEDTQYF. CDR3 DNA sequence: TGTGCCAGTAGTGGGCTAGCGGGGGGGGTCGAAGATACGCAGTATTTT.

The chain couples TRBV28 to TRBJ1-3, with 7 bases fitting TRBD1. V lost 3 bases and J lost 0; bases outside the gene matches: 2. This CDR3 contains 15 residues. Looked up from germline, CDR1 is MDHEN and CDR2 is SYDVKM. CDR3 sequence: CASSLGTVSGNTIYF. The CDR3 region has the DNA TGTGCCAGCAGTTTGGGGACAGTCTCTGGAAACACCATATATTTT.

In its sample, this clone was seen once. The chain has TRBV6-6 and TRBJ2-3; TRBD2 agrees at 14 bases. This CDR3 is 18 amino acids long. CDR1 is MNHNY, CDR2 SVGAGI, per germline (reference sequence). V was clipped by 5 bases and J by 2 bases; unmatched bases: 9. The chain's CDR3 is CASSLIRTSGGNTDTQYF. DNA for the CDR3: TGTGCCAGCAGTCTCATTAGGACTAGCGGGGGGAACACAGATACGCAGTATTTT.

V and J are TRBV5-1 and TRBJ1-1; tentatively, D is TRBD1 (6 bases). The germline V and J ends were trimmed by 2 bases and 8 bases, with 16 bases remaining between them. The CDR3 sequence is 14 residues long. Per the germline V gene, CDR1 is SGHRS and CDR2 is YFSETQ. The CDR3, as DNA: TGCGCCAGCAGCTTCGAGGGGGGGGCGAGGGAAGCTTTCTTT. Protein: CASSFEGGAREAFF.

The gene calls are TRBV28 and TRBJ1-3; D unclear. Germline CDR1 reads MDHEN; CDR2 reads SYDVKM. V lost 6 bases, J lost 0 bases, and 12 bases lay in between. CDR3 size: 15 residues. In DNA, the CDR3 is TGTGCCAGCAGCCCCCCCCGGAGCTCTGGAAACACCATATATTTT. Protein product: CASSPPRSSGNTIYF. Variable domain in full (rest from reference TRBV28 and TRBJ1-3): DVKVTQSSRYLVKRTGEKVFLECVQDMDHENMFWYRQDPGLGLRLIYFSYDVKMKEKGDIPEGYSVSREKKERFSLILESASTNQTSMYLCASSPPRSSGNTIYFGEGSWLTVV.

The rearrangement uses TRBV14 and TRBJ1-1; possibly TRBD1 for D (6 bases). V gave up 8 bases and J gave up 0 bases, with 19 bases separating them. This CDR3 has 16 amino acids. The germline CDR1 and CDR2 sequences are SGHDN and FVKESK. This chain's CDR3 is CASLHNADRLNTEAFF. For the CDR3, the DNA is TGTGCCAGCCTCCACAACGCCGACAGGTTGAACACTGAAGCTTTCTTT.

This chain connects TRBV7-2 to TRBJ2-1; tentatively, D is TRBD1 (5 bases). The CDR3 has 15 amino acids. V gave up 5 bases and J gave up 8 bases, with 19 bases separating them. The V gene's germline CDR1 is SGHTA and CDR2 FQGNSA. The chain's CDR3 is CASSTRETVDDEQFF. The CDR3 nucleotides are TGTGCCAGCAGCACCCGCGAGACAGTAGACGATGAGCAGTTCTTC.

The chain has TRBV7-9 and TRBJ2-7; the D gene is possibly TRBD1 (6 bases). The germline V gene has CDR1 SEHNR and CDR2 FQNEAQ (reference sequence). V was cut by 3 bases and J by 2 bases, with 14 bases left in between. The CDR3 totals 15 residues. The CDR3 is CASSFGDTKTYEQYF. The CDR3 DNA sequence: TGTGCCAGCAGCTTCGGGGACACGAAAACCTACGAGCAGTACTTC.

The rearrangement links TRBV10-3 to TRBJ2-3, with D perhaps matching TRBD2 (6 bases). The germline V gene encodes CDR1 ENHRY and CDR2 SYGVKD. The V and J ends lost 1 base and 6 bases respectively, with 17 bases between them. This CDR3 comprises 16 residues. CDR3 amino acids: CAISELVPGRGDTQYF. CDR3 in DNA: TGTGCCATCAGTGAGTTGGTCCCAGGGCGGGGTGATACGCAGTATTTT.

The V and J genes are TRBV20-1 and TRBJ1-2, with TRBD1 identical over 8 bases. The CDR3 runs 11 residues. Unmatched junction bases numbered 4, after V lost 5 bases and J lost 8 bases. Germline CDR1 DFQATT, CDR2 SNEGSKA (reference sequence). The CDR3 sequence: CSAPTGAGYTF. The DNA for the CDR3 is TGCAGTGCTCCGACAGGGGCGGGCTACACCTTC.

The CDR3, as DNA: TGTGCCAGCAGCCAAGATCTATTCGGGAGAACCTACGAGCAGTACTTC. This gives the protein CASSQDLFGRTYEQYF. This chain connects TRBV3-1 (or the pseudogene TRBV3-2) to TRBJ2-7, with a possible D match to TRBD2 (6 bases). V shed 0 bases and J shed 2 bases, with 14 bases lying between them. This CDR3 spans 16 amino acids. Germline CDR1 reads LGHDT; CDR2 reads YNNKEL (reference sequence).

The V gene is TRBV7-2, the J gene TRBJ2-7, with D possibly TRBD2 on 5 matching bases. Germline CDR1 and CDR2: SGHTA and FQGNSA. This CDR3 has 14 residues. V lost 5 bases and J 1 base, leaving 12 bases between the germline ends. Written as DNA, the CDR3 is TGTGCCAGCAGCGCCGTAAGCGGTTCCTACGAGCAGTACTTC. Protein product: CASSAVSGSYEQYF.

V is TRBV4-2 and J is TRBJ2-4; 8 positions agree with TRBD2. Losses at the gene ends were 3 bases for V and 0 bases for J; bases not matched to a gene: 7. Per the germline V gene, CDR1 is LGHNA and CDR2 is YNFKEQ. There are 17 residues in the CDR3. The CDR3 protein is CASSHGAGARAKNIQYF. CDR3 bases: TGTGCCAGCAGCCATGGAGCGGGGGCAAGAGCCAAAAACATTCAGTACTTC.

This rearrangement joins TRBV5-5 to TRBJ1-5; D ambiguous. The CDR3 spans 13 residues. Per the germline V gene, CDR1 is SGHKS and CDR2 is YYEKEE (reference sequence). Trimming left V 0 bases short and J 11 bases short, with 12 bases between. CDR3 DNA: TGTGCCAGCAGCTTGGCCGCCCCTGAGACCCAGCATTTT. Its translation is CASSLAAPETQHF. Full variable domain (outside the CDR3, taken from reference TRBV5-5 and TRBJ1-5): DAGVTQSPTHLIKTRGQQVTLRCSPISGHKSVSWYQQVLGQGPQFIFQYYEKEERGRGNFPDRFSARQFPNYSSELNVNALLLGDSALYLCASSLAAPETQHFGDGTRLSIL.